The 30 T cell receptor beta chains below were found in one sample sequenced in a study of cytomegalovirus exposure and HLA in healthy donors. Primers for the PCR totalled 60 Vbeta and 13 Jbeta. Measured with immunoSEQ multiplex PCR; TCRdb has only the in-frame clones, and not every one. Of 200,000 to 250,000 clones in the sample, roughly 83% were seen once. Sequences were obtained from PBMCs. These receptor sequences come from a girl between 10 and 17 years old in good health and CMV-seronegative.

This clone occurred once. The gene calls are TRBV18 and TRBJ1-2; D gene uncertain. Germline V lookup: CDR1 KGHSH, CDR2 LQKENI. This CDR3 comprises 15 residues. Trimming took 2 bases from V and 8 from J, leaving 18 bases between them. CDR3 bases: TGTGCCAGCTCACCAACGACACTGGAAAGTGGGGGCTACACCTTC. Translating it yields CASSPTTLESGGYTF.

This clone was counted a single time. The same CDR3 can be traced to other DNA sequences in this sample. The chain uses TRBV5-1 and TRBJ1-6, with D possibly TRBD1 on 5 matching bases. V was pared by 0 bases and J by 7 bases, with 11 bases between. This CDR3 is 15 amino acids long. Germline V gene sequence: CDR1 SGHRS, CDR2 YFSETQ. The CDR3 DNA is TGCGCCAGCAGCTTGGTTACTGGGGGGAATTCACCCCTCCACTTT. This sequence encodes CASSLVTGGNSPLHF.

The chain uses TRBV27 and TRBJ1-1; 9 bases line up with TRBD1. V was clipped by 5 bases and J by 6 bases; unmatched bases: 10. CDR1 is MNHEY and CDR2 is SMNVEV in the germline V gene (reference sequence). The CDR3 is 15 residues long. Here the CDR3 DNA reads TGTGCCAGCAGTCCAACTGGGACAGGGAGGTCTGAAGCTTTCTTT. This encodes CASSPTGTGRSEAFF.

The table lists this clone with a count of one. The chain links TRBV30 to TRBJ1-2; D is ambiguous. Germline assignment: CDR1 GTSNPN and CDR2 SVGIG (reference sequence). The V gene lost 1 base and the J gene lost 4 bases, with 10 bases spanning the gap. This CDR3 is built from 13 residues. CDR3 in DNA: TGTGCCTGGAGTGGTCCCCGGTCCTATGGCTACACCTTC. Translated: CAWSGPRSYGYTF.

The chain uses TRBV6-1 and TRBJ1-2, with a weak D call TRBD1 (6 bases). V gave up 3 bases and J gave up 7 bases, with 18 bases separating them. Germline CDR1 and CDR2: MNHNS and SASEGT. This CDR3 region has 15 residues. The CDR3 sequence: CASSDGDIPMAGYTF. For the CDR3, the DNA is TGTGCCAGCAGTGATGGGGACATCCCCATGGCTGGCTACACCTTC.

The chain uses TRBV7-6 and TRBJ1-6; 7 positions match TRBD1. Germline trimming cut 5 bases from V and 8 bases from J; bases unmatched to any gene: 6. The CDR3 spans 14 residues. Per germline, CDR1 SGHVS and CDR2 FNYEAQ. The CDR3 protein is CASSQTGPHSPLHF. The CDR3 bases are TGTGCCAGCAGCCAGACAGGGCCTCATTCACCCCTCCACTTT.

This CDR3 is CASSPGLAAEQFF. Written as DNA, the CDR3 is TGTGCCAGCAGCCCCGGACTAGCGGCTGAGCAGTTCTTC. This chain joins TRBV5-6 and TRBJ2-1; 10 nucleotides align to TRBD2. With V trimmed by 4 bases and J by 9 bases, 4 bases remained unmatched. The CDR3 length is 13 residues. Germline values: CDR1 SGHDT, CDR2 YYEEEE.

This chain joins TRBV6-5 and TRBJ2-2; 7 bases agree with TRBD1. This CDR3 contains 13 residues. With V trimmed by 5 bases and J by 6 bases, 3 bases remained unmatched. Germline CDR1 and CDR2: MNHEY and SVGAGI. CDR3 amino acids: CASSRQGAGELFF. The CDR3 DNA reads TGTGCCAGCAGTCGACAGGGCGCCGGGGAGCTGTTTTTT.

CDR3 coding DNA: TGTGCCAGCTCACAATCCGGGGGGCAGGACACTGAAGCTTTCTTT. Its translation: CASSQSGGQDTEAFF. The rearrangement links TRBV18 to TRBJ1-1; TRBD1 is a possible D gene (6 bases). The CDR3 runs 15 residues. V dropped 4 bases and J dropped 3 bases, with 15 bases sitting between them. Germline V lookup: CDR1 KGHSH, CDR2 LQKENI. The full variable domain, in which reference TRBV18 and TRBJ1-1 provide the parts outside the CDR3, is NAGVMQNPRHLVRRRGQEARLRCSPMKGHSHVYWYRQLPEEGLKFMVYLQKENIIDESGMPKERFSAEFPKEGPSILRIQQVVRGDSAAYFCASSQSGGQDTEAFFGQGTRLTVV.

This chain uses TRBV6-1 with TRBJ1-1, with TRBD1 matching 9 bases. V was clipped by 6 bases and J by 1 base; unmatched bases: 6. The CDR3 extends over 15 amino acids. Per germline, CDR1 MNHNS and CDR2 SASEGT. Here the CDR3 reads CASRGTGTSNTEAFF. CDR3 DNA sequence: TGTGCCAGCAGGGGGACAGGGACATCGAACACTGAAGCTTTCTTT.

The rearrangement joins TRBV27 to TRBJ2-1; 9 bases match TRBD2. Germline CDR1 MNHEY, CDR2 SMNVEV (reference sequence). V lost 1 base to trimming and J lost 3 bases; unmatched junction nucleotides: 13. The CDR3 has 19 amino acids. CDR3 DNA sequence: TGTGCCAGCAGTTTATTACTTGTGGCGGGAGGGTCTGGCTACAATGAGCAGTTCTTC. This gives the protein CASSLLLVAGGSGYNEQFF.

The V gene is TRBV29-1, the J gene TRBJ1-2; D is unresolved. Deletions cut 6 bases from V and 2 bases from J, with 13 bases between. CDR3 length equals 13 residues. The germline CDR1 and CDR2 sequences are SQVTM and ANQGSEA. The CDR3 here is CSVTSGRNYGYTF. The CDR3 DNA is TGCAGCGTAACGTCGGGGAGGAACTATGGCTACACCTTC.

The V gene is TRBV5-1, the J gene TRBJ2-7; 13 positions match TRBD2. CDR3 size: 18 residues. The germline CDR1 and CDR2 sequences are SGHRS and YFSETQ. V lost 8 bases to trimming and J lost 6 bases; unmatched junction nucleotides: 20. CDR3 protein: CASTSGRANHLGLGEQYF. CDR3 in DNA: TGCGCCAGTACTAGCGGGAGGGCGAACCATCTCGGGCTGGGCGAGCAGTACTTC.

V and J are TRBV2 and TRBJ2-5; weak D call: TRBD2 (6 bases). Trimming stripped 7 bases from V and 5 bases from J, with 17 bases between. The CDR3 is 14 residues long. CDR1 and CDR2 (germline): SNHLY, FYNNEI. The CDR3 loop reads CASNGGVLDETQYF. The CDR3 DNA reads as TGTGCCAGCAACGGCGGGGTTCTTGATGAGACCCAGTACTTC.

The chain is built from TRBV15 and TRBJ1-5; TRBD1 aligns across 7 bases. From germline, CDR1 is LNHNV and CDR2 YYDKDF (reference sequence). V shed 0 bases, J shed 0 bases, and the junction held 2 bases outside the gene matches. The CDR3 covers 16 residues. CDR3 DNA: TGTGCCACCAGCAGAGAAAAGGGGGCTAGCAATCAGCCCCAGCATTTT. Translating it yields CATSREKGASNQPQHF. The entire variable domain, with the rest obtained from reference TRBV15 and TRBJ1-5, is as follows: DAMVIQNPRYQVTQFGKPVTLSCSQTLNHNVMYWYQQKSSQAPKLLFHYYDKDFNNEADTPDNFQSRRPNTSFCFLDIRSPGLGDTAMYLCATSREKGASNQPQHFGDGTRLSIL.

The CDR3 reads CASSMHTTQETQYF. DNA of the CDR3: TGTGCCAGCAGTATGCACACTACCCAAGAGACCCAGTACTTC. The chain employs TRBV27 and TRBJ2-5; D call uncertain. The CDR3 totals 14 residues. The V and J ends lost 5 bases and 1 base respectively, with 11 bases between them. The germline CDR1 and CDR2 sequences are MNHEY and SMNVEV (reference sequence).

The rearrangement uses TRBV18 and TRBJ2-7; 9 positions match TRBD1. Germline CDR1 reads KGHSH; CDR2 reads LQKENI. J was trimmed by 2 bases and V by 6 bases; bases with no gene match: 8. This CDR3 has 15 residues. CDR3 nucleotides: TGTGCCAGCTCTCGGAGGACAGGGGAGGCCTACGAGCAGTACTTC. This sequence encodes CASSRRTGEAYEQYF.

This clone was detected only once. V and J are TRBV6-1 and TRBJ1-2; D is unclear. Germline CDR1 reads MNHNS; CDR2 reads SASEGT. V dropped 1 base and J dropped 4 bases, with 13 bases sitting between them. This CDR3 has 15 residues. CDR3 protein: CASSEGWYRTYGYTF. CDR3 sequence (DNA): TGTGCCAGCAGTGAAGGATGGTACAGAACCTATGGCTACACCTTC.

The chain couples TRBV7-8 to TRBJ1-2, with 8 nucleotides matching TRBD1. Trimming at V came to 5 bases and at J to 4 bases, leaving 9 bases not matched to a gene. Germline V gene lookup returns CDR1 SGHVS and CDR2 FQNEAQ. CDR3 length equals 15 residues. CDR3 DNA sequence: TGTGCCAGCAGCGGGCGGACAGGGAGAGGCTATGGCTACACCTTC. Encoded protein: CASSGRTGRGYGYTF.

On this clone itself: A junction end diverges from the germline sequence, so it may reflect a read error. The chain combines TRBV28 with TRBJ1-1; no clear D. The CDR3 is 13 residues long. From germline, CDR1 is MDHEN and CDR2 SYDVKM. CDR3 bases: TGTGCCAGCAGTTTAGACACACCCCCTGCATGGGTCTTT. Protein: CASSLDTPPAWVF.

The chain employs TRBV7-8 and TRBJ1-1; D is uncertain. V was trimmed by 5 bases and J by 1 base, leaving 5 bases between them. Germline values: CDR1 SGHVS, CDR2 FQNEAQ. The CDR3 runs 12 residues. The CDR3, as DNA: TGTGCCAGCAGCGCAGAGAACACTGAAGCTTTCTTT. Translated, it gives CASSAENTEAFF.

The rearrangement links TRBV29-1 to TRBJ1-3, with D hard to call. There are 15 residues in the CDR3. V shed 0 bases and J shed 4 bases, with 13 bases lying between them. Germline V lookup: CDR1 SQVTM, CDR2 ANQGSEA. The CDR3: CSVEDLSLGGNTIYF. DNA of the CDR3: TGCAGCGTTGAAGATCTTTCCCTAGGCGGAAACACCATATATTTT.

This chain uses TRBV7-2 with TRBJ2-2; D possibly corresponds to TRBD2 (5 bases). This CDR3 is built from 17 residues. The germline gives CDR1 SGHTA, CDR2 FQGNSA. V shed 4 bases and J shed 7 bases, with 22 bases lying between them. For the CDR3, the DNA is TGTGCCAGCAGCTCGAGGGATGGTTCGGCTCGGGGCGGGGAGCTGTTTTTT. This encodes CASSSRDGSARGGELFF.

In this sample, this clone turned up once. The chain is built from TRBV5-1 and TRBJ2-7; 9 bases are shared with TRBD2. This CDR3 region has 13 residues. J gave up 6 bases and V 5 bases, and 6 bases lay outside the gene matches. Germline V gene data show CDR1 as SGHRS and CDR2 as YFSETQ. The CDR3: CASRTGLASEQYF. CDR3 DNA: TGCGCCAGCAGAACGGGACTAGCATCCGAGCAGTACTTC.

The chain carries TRBV12-2 and TRBJ2-1; TRBD2 reflects the table's D call only, with no check against the DNA. TRBV12-2 is a listed pseudogene. This CDR3 region has 15 residues. The CDR3, as DNA: TGTGCAAGTCGCTTGAAGTTGAGCTCCTACAATGAGCAGTTCTTC. Encoded protein: CASRLKLSSYNEQFF.

The rearrangement links TRBV7-3 to TRBJ2-3; D is possibly TRBD1 (6 bases). The germline V gene encodes CDR1 SGHTA and CDR2 FQGTGA. The V gene lost 2 bases and the J gene lost 3 bases, with 15 bases spanning the gap. This CDR3 is 16 amino acids long. The CDR3 loop is CASSLHPQGITDTQYF. The CDR3 bases are TGTGCCAGCAGCTTACACCCACAGGGTATTACAGATACGCAGTATTTT.

The J gene is TRBJ1-3, the V gene TRBV9; TRBD1 might be the D (6 bases). Trimming took off 4 bases at V and 4 bases at J, with 12 bases between the two ends. The germline CDR1 and CDR2 sequences are SGDLS and YYNGEE. The CDR3 has 14 amino acids. The CDR3 sequence: CASSPTGGGNTIYF. The CDR3, as DNA: TGTGCCAGCAGCCCCACGGGGGGCGGAAACACCATATATTTT. Drawing the rest from reference TRBV9 and TRBJ1-3, the complete variable domain is DSGVTQTPKHLITATGQRVTLRCSPRSGDLSVYWYQQSLDQGLQFLIQYYNGEERAKGNILERFSAQQFPDLHSELNLSSLELGDSALYFCASSPTGGGNTIYFGEGSWLTVV.

This clone has just one count. The V gene is TRBV19, the J gene TRBJ2-7; TRBD1 might be the D (6 bases). The CDR3 contains 15 residues. Germline CDR1 reads LNHDA; CDR2 reads SQIVND (reference sequence). V was pared by 5 bases and J by 3 bases, with 17 bases between. CDR3 DNA sequence: TGTGCCAGTAGTGGAGCAACAGGGTACCTCTACGAGCAGTACTTC. This translates into CASSGATGYLYEQYF.

The sample holds one count of this clone. Within the sample, other DNA sequences also encode this same CDR3. The rearrangement links TRBV7-3 to TRBJ2-3, with 7 bases lining up with TRBD1. There are 12 residues in the CDR3. V gave up 4 bases and J gave up 6 bases; unmatched junction bases: 1. Per germline, CDR1 SGHTA and CDR2 FQGTGA. The CDR3 is CASSSRGDTQYF. The CDR3 bases are TGTGCCAGCAGCTCCAGGGGGGATACGCAGTATTTT.

The CDR3 protein is CASSKMTSGGHNEQFF. The CDR3, as DNA: TGCGCCAGCAGCAAGATGACTAGCGGGGGCCACAATGAGCAGTTCTTC. This sequence joins TRBV5-1 and TRBJ2-1, with TRBD2 matching 12 bases. CDR1 and CDR2 (germline): SGHRS, YFSETQ. V dropped 4 bases and J dropped 5; count of bases not matched to a gene: 7. CDR3 length equals 16 residues.